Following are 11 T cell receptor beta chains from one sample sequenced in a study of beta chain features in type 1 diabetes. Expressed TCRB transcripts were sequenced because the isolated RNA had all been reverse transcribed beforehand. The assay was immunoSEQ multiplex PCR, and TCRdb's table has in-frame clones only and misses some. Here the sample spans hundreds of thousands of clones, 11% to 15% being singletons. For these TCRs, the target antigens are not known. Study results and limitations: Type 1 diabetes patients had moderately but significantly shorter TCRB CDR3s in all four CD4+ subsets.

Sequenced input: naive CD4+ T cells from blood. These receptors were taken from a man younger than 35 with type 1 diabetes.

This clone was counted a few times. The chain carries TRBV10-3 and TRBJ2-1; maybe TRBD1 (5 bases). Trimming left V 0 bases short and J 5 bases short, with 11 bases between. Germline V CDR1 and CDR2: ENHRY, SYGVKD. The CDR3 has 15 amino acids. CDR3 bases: TGTGCCATCAGTGAGTCGACTGGGGCCGACAATGAGCAGTTCTTC. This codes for CAISESTGADNEQFF.

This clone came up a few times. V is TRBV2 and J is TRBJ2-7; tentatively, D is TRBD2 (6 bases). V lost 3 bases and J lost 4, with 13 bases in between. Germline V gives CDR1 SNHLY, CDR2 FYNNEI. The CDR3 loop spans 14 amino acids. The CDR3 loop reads CASSEDYTIYEQYF. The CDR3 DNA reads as TGTGCCAGCAGTGAGGACTATACCATTTACGAGCAGTACTTC.

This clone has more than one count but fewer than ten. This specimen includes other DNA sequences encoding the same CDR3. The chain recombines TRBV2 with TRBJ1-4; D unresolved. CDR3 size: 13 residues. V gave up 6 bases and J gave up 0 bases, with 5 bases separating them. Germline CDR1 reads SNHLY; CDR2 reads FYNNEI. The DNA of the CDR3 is TGTGCCAGCAGCGGGGCAACTAATGAAAAACTGTTTTTT. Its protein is CASSGATNEKLFF.

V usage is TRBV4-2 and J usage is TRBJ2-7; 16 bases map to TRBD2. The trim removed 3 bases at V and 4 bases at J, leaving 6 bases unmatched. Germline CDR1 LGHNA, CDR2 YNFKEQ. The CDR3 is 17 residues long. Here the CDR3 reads CASSHGTSGGVSYEQYF. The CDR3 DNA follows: TGTGCCAGCAGCCACGGGACTAGCGGGGGGGTCTCATACGAGCAGTACTTC.

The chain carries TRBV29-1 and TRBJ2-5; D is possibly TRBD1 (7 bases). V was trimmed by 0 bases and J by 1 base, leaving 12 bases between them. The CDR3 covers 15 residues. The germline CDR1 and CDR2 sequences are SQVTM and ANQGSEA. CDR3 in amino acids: CSVEDFRGVQETQYF. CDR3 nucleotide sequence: TGCAGCGTTGAAGATTTCAGGGGGGTCCAAGAGACCCAGTACTTC.

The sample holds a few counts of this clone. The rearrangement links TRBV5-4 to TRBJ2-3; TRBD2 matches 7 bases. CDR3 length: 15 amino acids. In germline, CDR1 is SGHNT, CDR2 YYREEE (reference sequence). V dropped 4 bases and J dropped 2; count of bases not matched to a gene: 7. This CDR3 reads CASSKYRDYTDTQYF. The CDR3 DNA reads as TGTGCCAGCAGCAAGTATAGGGACTACACAGATACGCAGTATTTT.

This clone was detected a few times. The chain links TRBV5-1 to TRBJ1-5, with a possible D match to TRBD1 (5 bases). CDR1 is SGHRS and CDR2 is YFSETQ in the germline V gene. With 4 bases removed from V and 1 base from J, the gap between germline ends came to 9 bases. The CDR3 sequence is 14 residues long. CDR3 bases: TGCGCCAGCAGCGCAGGGACGAGCAATCAGCCCCAGCATTTT. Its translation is CASSAGTSNQPQHF.

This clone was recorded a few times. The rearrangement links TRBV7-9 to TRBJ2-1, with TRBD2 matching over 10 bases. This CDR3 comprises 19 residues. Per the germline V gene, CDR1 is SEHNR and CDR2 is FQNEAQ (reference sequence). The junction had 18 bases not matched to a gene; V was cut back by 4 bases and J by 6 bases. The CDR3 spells CASSSRRSGGARDRNEQFF. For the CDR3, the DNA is TGTGCCAGCAGCTCCCGGAGGAGCGGGGGGGCCAGGGATCGCAATGAGCAGTTCTTC.

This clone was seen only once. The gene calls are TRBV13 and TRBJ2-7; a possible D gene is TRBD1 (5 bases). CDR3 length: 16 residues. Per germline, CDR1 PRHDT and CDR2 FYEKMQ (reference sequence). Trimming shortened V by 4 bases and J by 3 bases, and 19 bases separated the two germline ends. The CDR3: CASSSQGPYYFYEQYF. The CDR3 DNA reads TGTGCCAGCAGCTCCCAGGGTCCCTACTATTTCTACGAGCAGTACTTC.

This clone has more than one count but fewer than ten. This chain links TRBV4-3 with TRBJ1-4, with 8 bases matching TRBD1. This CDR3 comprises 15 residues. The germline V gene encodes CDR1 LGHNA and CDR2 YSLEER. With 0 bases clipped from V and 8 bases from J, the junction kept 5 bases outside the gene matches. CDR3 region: CASSQEGTGREKLFF. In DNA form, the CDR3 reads TGCGCCAGCAGCCAAGAAGGGACAGGACGGGAAAAACTGTTTTTT.

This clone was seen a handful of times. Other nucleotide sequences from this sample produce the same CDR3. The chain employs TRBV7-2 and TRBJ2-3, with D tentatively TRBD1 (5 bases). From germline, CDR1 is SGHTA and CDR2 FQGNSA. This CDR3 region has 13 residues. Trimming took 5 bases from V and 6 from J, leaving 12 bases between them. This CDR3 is CASSLGARDTQYF. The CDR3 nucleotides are TGTGCCAGCAGCCTTGGGGCCAGGGATACGCAGTATTTT.